Shown below are 24 T cell receptor beta chains from a single sample sequenced in a study of spatial heterogeneity in lung cancer. Time point reported: blood at routine non-recurrence follow-up after resection. MiXCR, applied by TCRdb to the 5' RACE reads, yields one record per CDR3 protein. Of roughly 24,000 distinct CDR3 sequences in the sample, more than 9.5% were seen once. The sample was PBMCs, taken at follow-up. The receptors were gathered from a male donor with early-stage non-small cell lung cancer.

This clonotype was picked up a small number of times. This rearrangement joins TRBV4-1 to TRBJ1-5, with TRBD1 matching over 8 bases. Germline values: CDR1 MGHRA, CDR2 YSYEKL. After removal of 4 bases from V and 15 bases from J, the junction contained 14 bases not matched to a gene. This CDR3 is 14 amino acids long. CDR3 coding DNA: TGCGCCAGCAGCCCAACTATTATCCGGACAGGGTTGCATTTT. Its protein is CASSPTIIRTGLHF.

This clonotype was counted at least ten times. This chain connects TRBV7-6 to TRBJ2-5, with D possibly TRBD1 on 6 matching bases. CDR1 is SGHVS, CDR2 FNYEAQ, per germline. Trimming cost V 1 base and J 4 bases, with 10 bases left between them. The CDR3 totals 14 residues. CDR3 sequence: CASSLGQARETQYF. The CDR3 DNA reads as TGTGCCAGCAGCTTAGGACAGGCGAGAGAGACCCAGTACTTC.

This clonotype was counted ten times or more. The chain employs TRBV5-1 and TRBJ1-1, with 7 bases identical to TRBD1. Germline V lookup: CDR1 SGHRS, CDR2 YFSETQ. CDR3 length: 14 residues. Losses at the gene ends were 4 bases for V and 5 bases for J; bases not matched to a gene: 8. CDR3 residues: CASSGGEGATEAFF. CDR3 sequence (DNA): TGCGCCAGCAGCGGCGGGGAGGGGGCGACTGAAGCTTTCTTT.

The chain uses TRBV5-1 and TRBJ2-7, with D maybe TRBD1 (6 bases). The CDR3 contains 15 residues. V was trimmed by 4 bases and J by 1 base, leaving 15 bases between them. CDR1 and CDR2 from the germline V gene are SGHRS and YFSETQ. The CDR3 reads CASSLTGTFSYEQYF. CDR3 bases: TGCGCCAGCAGCCTTACCGGGACATTTTCCTACGAGCAGTACTTC.

The rearrangement links TRBV6-1 to TRBJ2-3; 7 bases line up with TRBD2. The CDR3 covers 14 residues. Per germline, CDR1 MNHNS and CDR2 SASEGT. With 10 bases clipped from V and 4 bases from J, the junction kept 11 bases outside the gene matches. The CDR3 nucleotides read TGTGCCATCGGGGGGAGGGTGGAGGCAGATACGCAGTATTTT. It translates to CAIGGRVEADTQYF.

J is TRBJ2-1 and V is TRBV20-1; no definite D call. The CDR3 totals 16 residues. In germline, CDR1 is DFQATT, CDR2 SNEGSKA (reference sequence). V lost 0 bases to trimming and J lost 1 base, with 13 bases between them. The CDR3 DNA reads as TGCAGTGCTAGAGATCCTTTCGGGTGGTCCTACAATGAGCAGTTCTTC. This translates into CSARDPFGWSYNEQFF.

This clonotype was observed many times. V and J are TRBV10-3 and TRBJ1-2; D not certain. The V gene's germline CDR1 is ENHRY and CDR2 SYGVKD. The V gene lost 10 bases and the J gene lost 4 bases, with 13 bases spanning the gap. The CDR3 loop spans 12 amino acids. The CDR3 DNA reads TGTGCCACCAGCCCGGTTCTCTATGGCTACACCTTC. Translation gives CATSPVLYGYTF.

This clonotype was counted only a few times. The chain links TRBV20-1 to TRBJ2-3; tentatively, D is TRBD2 (5 bases). The CDR3 contains 15 residues. CDR1 and CDR2 (germline): DFQATT, SNEGSKA (reference sequence). Trimming removed 7 bases at V and 0 bases at J, with 17 bases between. The CDR3: CSVRTSRESTDTQYF. The DNA for the CDR3 is TGCAGTGTTCGCACTAGTAGGGAGAGCACAGATACGCAGTATTTT.

This clonotype was observed many times. The gene calls are TRBV4-3 and TRBJ2-3; D is unclear. The length of the CDR3 is 15 residues. Per the germline V gene, CDR1 is LGHNA and CDR2 is YSLEER. Trimming left V 10 bases short and J 2 bases short, with 19 bases between. The CDR3 spells CATQQMGGNTDTQYF. Here the CDR3 DNA reads TGCGCCACCCAGCAAATGGGCGGAAACACAGATACGCAGTATTTT.

This clonotype showed up many times. V gene TRBV6-2 or TRBV6-3 combines with J gene TRBJ2-3; perhaps TRBD2 as D (6 bases). From germline, CDR1 is MNHEY and CDR2 SVGEGT. The length of the CDR3 is 14 residues. The V end lost 5 bases, the J end lost 7 bases, and 16 bases lay between the germline ends. The CDR3 sequence: CASSHMTSIHTQYF. The CDR3 DNA sequence: TGTGCCAGCAGTCACATGACTAGTATCCATACGCAGTATTTT.

This clonotype was seen repeatedly, ten times or more. The V and J genes are TRBV11-2 and TRBJ2-1; 7 bases are shared with TRBD1. The V gene end was trimmed by 5 bases and the J gene end by 10 bases; junction bases not matched to a gene: 5. CDR3 length: 12 amino acids. Germline CDR1 reads SGHAT; CDR2 reads FQNNGV. As DNA, the CDR3 is TGTGCCAGCAGCGCTAGGGGGCGAGAGCAGTTCTTC. Protein sequence: CASSARGREQFF.

Many counts were recorded for this clonotype. J is TRBJ1-6 and V is TRBV27; TRBD1 is a possible D gene (5 bases). The length of the CDR3 is 14 residues. Germline V gene data show CDR1 as MNHEY and CDR2 as SMNVEV (reference sequence). V was trimmed by 2 bases and J by 6 bases, leaving 8 bases between them. CDR3 region: CASSLSRANSPLHF. The DNA of the CDR3 is TGTGCCAGCAGTTTAAGCAGGGCTAATTCACCCCTCCACTTT.

The table lists this clonotype with a few counts. This chain connects TRBV9 to TRBJ2-3; 11 bases are a match to TRBD2. CDR1 SGDLS and CDR2 YYNGEE come from the germline V gene. The CDR3 consists of 14 residues. Losses at the gene ends were 0 bases for V and 6 bases for J; bases not matched to a gene: 0. DNA for the CDR3: TGTGCCAGCAGCGTAGGGACTAGCGGGGATACGCAGTATTTT. Its translation is CASSVGTSGDTQYF. Variable domain in full (rest from reference TRBV9 and TRBJ2-3): DSGVTQTPKHLITATGQRVTLRCSPRSGDLSVYWYQQSLDQGLQFLIQYYNGEERAKGNILERFSAQQFPDLHSELNLSSLELGDSALYFCASSVGTSGDTQYFGPGTRLTVL.

This clonotype came up many times. The chain recombines TRBV19 with TRBJ2-1, with D perhaps matching TRBD2 (6 bases). Germline-derived CDR1 and CDR2 are LNHDA and SQIVND (reference sequence). V was pared by 9 bases and J by 4 bases, with 19 bases between. CDR3 length: 15 residues. CDR3 DNA sequence: TGTGCCAGCAGAGTAAGAGGGGACTTGTACAATGAGCAGTTCTTC. This codes for CASRVRGDLYNEQFF.

This clonotype was picked up many times. The chain couples TRBV3-1 to TRBJ1-6, with no clear D. CDR3 size: 12 residues. Trimming took 4 bases from V and 5 from J, leaving 3 bases between them. Germline lookup yields CDR1 LGHDT and CDR2 YNNKEL (reference sequence). CDR3: CASSRDNSPLHF. The CDR3 region has the DNA TGTGCCAGCAGCCGCGATAATTCACCCCTCCACTTT.

This clonotype was picked up many times. The chain has TRBV6-5 and TRBJ1-1; 9 nucleotides agree with TRBD1. Germline CDR1 MNHEY, CDR2 SVGAGI. The CDR3 extends over 20 amino acids. The V and J ends lost 6 bases and 4 bases, in that order; junction bases with no gene match: 24. CDR3 in DNA: TGTGCCAGCAGCCCCTGTCGACAGGGGGTTATCGATCTGATGGGCACTGAAGCTTTCTTT. This gives the protein CASSPCRQGVIDLMGTEAFF.

This clonotype has ten or more counts. V gene TRBV28 combines with J gene TRBJ1-5; D is undetermined. The CDR3 length is 12 residues. Between the trimmed V and J ends, which lost 8 bases and 6 bases, there was a span of 11 bases. Germline V gives CDR1 MDHEN, CDR2 SYDVKM. Here the CDR3 reads CASDSSVQPQHF. CDR3 nucleotide sequence: TGTGCCAGCGACTCCTCGGTTCAGCCCCAGCATTTT. The full variable domain, its missing parts supplied by reference TRBV28 and TRBJ1-5, is DVKVTQSSRYLVKRTGEKVFLECVQDMDHENMFWYRQDPGLGLRLIYFSYDVKMKEKGDIPEGYSVSREKKERFSLILESASTNQTSMYLCASDSSVQPQHFGDGTRLSIL.

This clonotype was counted a few times. The genes are TRBV18 and TRBJ1-4; D is unresolved. This CDR3 has 18 amino acids. V was clipped by 0 bases and J by 2 bases, with 16 bases between them. Looked up from germline, CDR1 is KGHSH and CDR2 is LQKENI. CDR3 residues: CASSPPGGWKGTNEKLFF. The DNA for the CDR3 is TGTGCCAGCTCACCACCGGGCGGATGGAAAGGGACTAATGAAAAACTGTTTTTT. The variable domain in full, with the rest retrieved from reference TRBV18 and TRBJ1-4, is NAGVMQNPRHLVRRRGQEARLRCSPMKGHSHVYWYRQLPEEGLKFMVYLQKENIIDESGMPKERFSAEFPKEGPSILRIQQVVRGDSAAYFCASSPPGGWKGTNEKLFFGSGTQLSVL.

Ten or more counts support this clonotype. The rearrangement joins TRBV5-6 to TRBJ1-1; weak D call: TRBD1 (5 bases). Germline CDR1 and CDR2: SGHDT and YYEEEE. The CDR3 loop spans 17 amino acids. V was cut by 3 bases and J by 3 bases, with 21 bases left in between. CDR3: CASSSTREARGDTEAFF. For the CDR3, the DNA is TGTGCCAGCAGCTCTACCCGGGAAGCCCGAGGGGACACTGAAGCTTTCTTT.

Ten or more counts support this clonotype. The rearrangement joins TRBV11-3 to TRBJ2-5; D is unclear. The CDR3 contains 12 residues. Germline loops: CDR1 SGHNT, CDR2 YENEEA. With 0 bases removed from V and 5 bases from J, the gap between germline ends came to 4 bases. CDR3 region: CASSLEGETQYF. CDR3 DNA: TGTGCCAGCAGCTTAGAGGGCGAGACCCAGTACTTC.

Ten or more counts support this clonotype. The chain is built from TRBV5-1 and TRBJ1-3; the D is unclear. The germline V and J ends were trimmed by 0 bases and 0 bases, with 10 bases remaining between them. The CDR3 length is 16 residues. CDR1 and CDR2 (germline): SGHRS, YFSETQ. The CDR3 here is CASSLGESNSGNTIYF. The CDR3 DNA is TGCGCCAGCAGCTTGGGGGAGTCTAACTCTGGAAACACCATATATTTT.

In its sample, this clonotype was seen a few times. The rearrangement uses TRBV2 and TRBJ1-2, with D perhaps TRBD1 (5 bases). V was pared by 4 bases and J by 8 bases, with 20 bases between. There are 15 residues in the CDR3. In germline, CDR1 is SNHLY, CDR2 FYNNEI. Here the CDR3 reads CASSGSLAGSGGYTF. The CDR3 DNA reads as TGTGCCAGCAGTGGGAGTCTCGCAGGGTCGGGCGGCTACACCTTC.

This chain connects TRBV7-9 to TRBJ2-7; 12 bases are shared with TRBD1. CDR1 is SEHNR, CDR2 FQNEAQ, per germline (reference sequence). This CDR3 comprises 15 residues. Trimming cost V 5 bases and J 5 bases; bases outside gene matches: 7. The CDR3 DNA reads as TGTGCCAGCAGCACGGGACAGGGGGCAGTCCACGAGCAGTACTTC. Translation gives CASSTGQGAVHEQYF. Combining the CDR3 with reference TRBV7-9 and TRBJ2-7 gives the whole variable domain DTGVSQNPRHKITKRGQNVTFRCDPISEHNRLYWYRQTLGQGPEFLTYFQNEAQLEKSRLLSDRFSAERPKGSFSTLEIQRTEQGDSAMYLCASSTGQGAVHEQYFGPGTRLTVT.

In its sample, this clonotype was seen a few times. The V gene is TRBV12-3 or TRBV12-4, the J gene TRBJ2-3; TRBD2 is a possible D gene (5 bases). Trimming shortened V by 4 bases and J by 3 bases, and 20 bases separated the two germline ends. The CDR3 has 17 residues. The CDR3 sequence: CASSSWSAGPETDTQYF. CDR3 coding DNA: TGTGCCAGCAGTTCCTGGTCCGCGGGTCCGGAAACAGATACGCAGTATTTT.